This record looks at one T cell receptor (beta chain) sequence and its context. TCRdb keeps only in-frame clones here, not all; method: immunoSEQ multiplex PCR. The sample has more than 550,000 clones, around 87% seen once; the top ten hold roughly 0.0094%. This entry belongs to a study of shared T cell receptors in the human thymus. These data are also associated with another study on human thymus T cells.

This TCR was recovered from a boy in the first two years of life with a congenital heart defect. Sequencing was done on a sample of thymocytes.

CDR3 sequence reads: CATSRDWGQERNTEAFF. CDR3 nucleotide sequence: TGTGCCACCAGCAGAGATTGGGGACAGGAACGGAACACTGAAGCTTTCTTT. The rearrangement links TRBV15 to TRBJ1-1, with 8 positions matching TRBD1. The J segment lost 1 base and the V segment lost 0 bases, leaving 7 bases of the junction unmatched. Germline V gene data show CDR1 as LNHNV and CDR2 as YYDKDF (reference sequence). The CDR3 runs to 17 residues.